This entry concerns a single TCR beta chain. This specimen comes from a study of blood T cell repertoires in COVID-19. About the research overall: Italy, Spain and the United States were the sources of the convalescent and acute COVID-19 samples.

V dropped 0 bases and J dropped 2 bases, with 18 bases sitting between them. The CDR3 totals 18 residues. CDR1 LGHDT and CDR2 YNNKEL come from the germline V gene (reference sequence). TCRdb keeps only in-frame clones here, not all; method: immunoSEQ multiplex PCR. The sample has 200,000 to 300,000 clones; roughly 79% are singletons. This clonotype originated in a woman older than 75 with COVID-19, enrolled during active disease. This sequence joins TRBV3-1 (or the pseudogene TRBV3-2) and TRBJ2-3, with a possible D match to TRBD2 (6 bases). The source material was peripheral blood. The CDR3 DNA sequence: TGTGCCAGCAGCCAAGATTTCTCTTGGGTAGCGGACACAGATACGCAGTATTTT. It yields the protein CASSQDFSWVADTDTQYF.